The rows below give T cell receptor beta chains drawn from one sample of a study of T cells after yellow fever vaccination. TCRdb re-called the 5' RACE reads through MiXCR, storing one row per CDR3 protein. There are approximately 93,000 distinct CDR3 sequences in the sample; roughly 6% occur only once, and roughly 41% lies in the top ten. The input for sequencing was CD8+ T cells sorted from PBMCs, taken 10 days after the yellow fever booster vaccination. These receptors were obtained from a man aged 18 to 29 who received the YFV17D yellow fever vaccine. CDR3s include the opening cysteine and the closing phenylalanine or tryptophan. A D gene is named only where the DNA matches it firmly. Where a row states a size, it is once, few, many or the class of an expanded clone; other rows omit it.

v_call: TRBV10-3; d_call: .; clone_size: .; j_call: TRBJ1-5; cdr3_length: 15; cdr3_aa: CAISESGHSNQPQHF; cdr3_nt: TGTGCCATCAGTGAATCAGGGCATAGCAATCAGCCCCAGCATTTT
v_call: TRBV6-2/TRBV6-3; d_call: .; clone_size: medium-sized; j_call: TRBJ2-2; cdr3_length: 13; cdr3_aa: CASSYSTTGELFF; cdr3_nt: TGTGCCAGCAGTTACTCGACCACCGGGGAGCTGTTTTTT
v_call: TRBV5-1; d_call: TRBD2; clone_size: .; j_call: TRBJ2-1; cdr3_length: 18; cdr3_aa: CASSWGLAGGREYNEQFF; cdr3_nt: TGCGCCAGCAGCTGGGGACTAGCGGGGGGTCGGGAGTACAATGAGCAGTTCTTC
v_call: TRBV7-6; d_call: .; clone_size: many; j_call: TRBJ2-4; cdr3_length: 15; cdr3_aa: CASSLGTAPKNIQYF; cdr3_nt: TGTGCCAGCAGCTTAGGTACGGCGCCCAAAAACATTCAGTACTTC
v_call: TRBV27; d_call: .; clone_size: few; j_call: TRBJ2-5; cdr3_length: 14; cdr3_aa: CASSHLRQQETQYF; cdr3_nt: TGTGCCAGCAGCCACCTGAGGCAACAAGAGACCCAGTACTTC
v_call: TRBV27; d_call: .; clone_size: .; j_call: TRBJ2-2; cdr3_length: 14; cdr3_aa: CASSFGVNTGELFF; cdr3_nt: TGTGCCAGCAGTTTTGGAGTTAACACCGGGGAGCTGTTTTTT
v_call: TRBV5-1; d_call: .; clone_size: few; j_call: TRBJ2-1; cdr3_length: 12; cdr3_aa: CASRGLSIEQFF; cdr3_nt: TGCGCCAGCAGGGGGTTAAGTATTGAGCAGTTCTTC
v_call: TRBV15; d_call: .; clone_size: many; j_call: TRBJ1-5; cdr3_length: 12; cdr3_aa: CATSRENQPQHF; cdr3_nt: TGTGCCACCAGCAGAGAAAATCAGCCCCAGCATTTT
v_call: TRBV30; d_call: .; clone_size: .; j_call: TRBJ2-3; cdr3_length: 15; cdr3_aa: CAWSGGFSQGDTQYF; cdr3_nt: TGTGCCTGGAGTGGGGGCTTCTCACAAGGAGATACGCAGTATTTT
v_call: TRBV12-3/TRBV12-4; d_call: TRBD1; clone_size: .; j_call: TRBJ1-3; cdr3_length: 15; cdr3_aa: CASSSTGVSGNTIYF; cdr3_nt: TGTGCCAGCAGTAGCACAGGGGTCTCTGGAAACACCATATATTTT
v_call: TRBV11-2; d_call: TRBD1; clone_size: .; j_call: TRBJ2-5; cdr3_length: 17; cdr3_aa: CASSLDGTEILGETQYF; cdr3_nt: TGTGCCAGCAGCTTGGATGGGACAGAAATTTTAGGAGAGACCCAGTACTTC
v_call: TRBV5-4; d_call: .; clone_size: .; j_call: TRBJ1-1; cdr3_length: 15; cdr3_aa: CASSWGSGSGTEAFF; cdr3_nt: TGTGCCAGCAGCTGGGGGTCAGGGTCTGGGACTGAAGCTTTCTTT
v_call: TRBV7-2; d_call: .; clone_size: few; j_call: TRBJ1-6; cdr3_length: 13; cdr3_aa: CASSLAQNSPLHF; cdr3_nt: TGTGCCAGCAGCTTAGCGCAGAATTCACCCCTCCACTTT
v_call: TRBV9; d_call: .; clone_size: few; j_call: TRBJ1-2; cdr3_length: 14; cdr3_aa: CASSPYDSRYGYTF; cdr3_nt: TGTGCCAGCAGCCCTTACGACAGCCGCTATGGCTACACCTTC
v_call: TRBV12-3/TRBV12-4; d_call: .; clone_size: .; j_call: TRBJ2-5; cdr3_length: 16; cdr3_aa: CASSSPRSPSGETQYF; cdr3_nt: TGTGCCAGCAGTTCGCCCCGATCACCCAGTGGGGAGACCCAGTACTTC
v_call: TRBV7-2; d_call: .; clone_size: many; j_call: TRBJ2-3; cdr3_length: 15; cdr3_aa: CASSMTGGDTDTQYF; cdr3_nt: TGTGCCAGCAGCATGACTGGCGGGGACACAGATACGCAGTATTTT
v_call: TRBV4-1; d_call: TRBD1; clone_size: few; j_call: TRBJ2-7; cdr3_length: 15; cdr3_aa: CASSQDITGVYEQYF; cdr3_nt: TGCGCCAGCAGCCAAGATATAACAGGGGTATACGAGCAGTACTTC
v_call: TRBV7-6; d_call: TRBD2; clone_size: few; j_call: TRBJ2-3; cdr3_length: 15; cdr3_aa: CASSLDGGRGDTQYF; cdr3_nt: TGTGCCAGCAGCCTCGACGGGGGGAGGGGAGATACGCAGTATTTT
v_call: TRBV4-3; d_call: TRBD1; clone_size: .; j_call: TRBJ1-1; cdr3_length: 16; cdr3_aa: CASSRDRGVGNTEAFF; cdr3_nt: TGCGCCAGCAGTCGGGACAGGGGGGTCGGGAACACTGAAGCTTTCTTT
v_call: TRBV5-1; d_call: .; clone_size: many; j_call: TRBJ1-1; cdr3_length: 14; cdr3_aa: CASSLVGGLTEAFF; cdr3_nt: TGCGCCAGCAGCTTGGTAGGAGGTTTGACTGAAGCTTTCTTT
v_call: TRBV11-2; d_call: TRBD1; clone_size: few; j_call: TRBJ1-1; cdr3_length: 20; cdr3_aa: CASSADRDRVLARLQTEAFF; cdr3_nt: TGTGCCAGCAGCGCCGACCGGGACAGGGTACTCGCTCGTCTACAGACTGAAGCTTTCTTT
v_call: TRBV7-9; d_call: TRBD1; clone_size: few; j_call: TRBJ2-1; cdr3_length: 17; cdr3_aa: CASSSRPDRASYNEQFF; cdr3_nt: TGTGCCAGCAGCTCCCGACCCGACAGGGCGAGCTACAATGAGCAGTTCTTC
v_call: TRBV12-3/TRBV12-4; d_call: .; clone_size: .; j_call: TRBJ2-6; cdr3_length: 13; cdr3_aa: CASSLWQSRVPTF; cdr3_nt: TGTGCCAGCAGTTTGTGGCAATCTCGGGTCCCGACTTTC
v_call: TRBV27; d_call: .; clone_size: few; j_call: TRBJ1-5; cdr3_length: 13; cdr3_aa: CASSLFNGQPQHF; cdr3_nt: TGTGCCAGCAGTTTATTTAACGGCCAGCCCCAGCATTTT
v_call: TRBV5-4; d_call: TRBD2; clone_size: .; j_call: TRBJ2-3; cdr3_length: 15; cdr3_aa: CASRYLAGDTDTQYF; cdr3_nt: TGTGCCAGCAGGTACCTAGCGGGGGACACAGATACGCAGTATTTT
v_call: TRBV27; d_call: .; clone_size: .; j_call: TRBJ2-3; cdr3_length: 14; cdr3_aa: CASSLWASADTQYF; cdr3_nt: TGTGCCAGCAGTTTATGGGCTAGCGCGGATACGCAGTATTTT
v_call: TRBV7-9; d_call: .; clone_size: few; j_call: TRBJ2-1; cdr3_length: 13; cdr3_aa: CASSPPWNNEQFF; cdr3_nt: TGTGCCAGCAGCCCGCCCTGGAACAATGAGCAGTTCTTC
v_call: TRBV4-3; d_call: .; clone_size: .; j_call: TRBJ1-1; cdr3_length: 20; cdr3_aa: CASSQARDDLRGGPNTEAFF; cdr3_nt: TGCGCCAGCAGCCAAGCAAGAGATGACCTCCGGGGGGGGCCGAACACTGAAGCTTTCTTT
v_call: TRBV12-3/TRBV12-4; d_call: .; clone_size: few; j_call: TRBJ2-7; cdr3_length: 15; cdr3_aa: CASRQRMLSSYEQYF; cdr3_nt: TGTGCCAGCAGGCAAAGGATGTTGAGCTCCTACGAGCAGTACTTC
v_call: TRBV12-3/TRBV12-4; d_call: .; clone_size: .; j_call: TRBJ2-1; cdr3_length: 12; cdr3_aa: CASSARGDEQFF; cdr3_nt: TGTGCCAGCAGTGCGAGGGGGGATGAGCAGTTCTTC
v_call: TRBV10-3; d_call: TRBD1; clone_size: few; j_call: TRBJ1-2; cdr3_length: 15; cdr3_aa: CAISESGGQGDGYTF; cdr3_nt: TGTGCCATCAGTGAGTCAGGTGGTCAGGGGGATGGCTACACCTTC
v_call: TRBV6-2/TRBV6-3; d_call: .; clone_size: many; j_call: TRBJ2-7; cdr3_length: 14; cdr3_aa: CASSSIISAYEQYF; cdr3_nt: TGTGCCAGCAGTTCAATCATTTCCGCCTACGAGCAGTACTTC
v_call: TRBV6-2/TRBV6-3; d_call: .; clone_size: many; j_call: TRBJ2-2; cdr3_length: 15; cdr3_aa: CASSYALTGTGELFF; cdr3_nt: TGTGCCAGCAGTTACGCGTTGACGGGCACCGGGGAGCTGTTTTTT
v_call: TRBV11-2; d_call: TRBD2; clone_size: .; j_call: TRBJ2-2; cdr3_length: 16; cdr3_aa: CASRLGPLAGDWELFF; cdr3_nt: TGTGCCAGCAGGCTCGGGCCTCTAGCGGGGGATTGGGAGCTGTTTTTT
v_call: TRBV6-4; d_call: .; clone_size: many; j_call: TRBJ2-2; cdr3_length: 14; cdr3_aa: CASSQGGYTGELFF; cdr3_nt: TGTGCCAGCAGTCAGGGGGGATACACCGGGGAGCTGTTTTTT
v_call: TRBV7-2; d_call: .; clone_size: .; j_call: TRBJ1-6; cdr3_length: 17; cdr3_aa: CASSLVPGFSYNSPLHF; cdr3_nt: TGTGCCAGCAGCTTAGTCCCGGGATTCTCCTATAATTCACCCCTCCACTTT
v_call: TRBV20-1; d_call: .; clone_size: few; j_call: TRBJ1-2; cdr3_length: 11; cdr3_aa: CSPVLNYGYTF; cdr3_nt: TGCAGCCCAGTTCTAAACTATGGCTACACCTTC
v_call: TRBV7-2; d_call: .; clone_size: many; j_call: TRBJ2-2; cdr3_length: 16; cdr3_aa: CASSFLFPGSAGELFF; cdr3_nt: TGTGCCAGCAGCTTTTTGTTCCCAGGTTCGGCCGGGGAGCTGTTTTTT